Given below is one TCR beta chain in context. The specificity of this receptor is unknown. Base qualities are not recorded, but no much larger clone differs from it by a single base. Collaborating institutions collected whole blood in K2EDTA tubes following their own protocols. For TCRbeta analysis, collaborator samples were shipped as frozen whole blood, as isolated PBMCs, or as DNA extracted from either sample type. TCRbeta CDR3 regions were amplified from genomic DNA by means of the immunoSEQ Assay, a bias-controlled multiplex PCR. In the authors' own workflow: Nucleated cell counts per sample were estimated from amplification of reference gene primers within the assay. Sequence reads were collapsed and filtered to measure the absolute abundance of every unique TCRbeta CDR3 rearrangement. Productive Simpson clonality was computed per sample as the square root of Simpson's diversity index over productive rearrangements. The clones in this table, taken by TCRdb from immuneACCESS, are in-frame only. Not every clone is retained; where verified, under half of the shortfall comes from an unresolved V gene, and the cause of the rest is unknown. V and J calls and clone size are those listed in that table; D and trimming were worked out from the DNA. The sample table holds around 700,000 clones, of which around 89% were seen once. Over 0.2% of the sample goes to the ten largest clones.

This record comes from a study of blood T cell repertoires in COVID-19 (dated by TCRdb to about 2020). Regarding the complete study: The collaborator samples originated in the United States, Italy and Spain and spanned the acute and convalescent phases of COVID-19. The material from the prospective study consisted of cDNA or gDNA derived from T cells, B-cell-depleted T cells, or PBMCs. Subjects who had been exposed to COVID-19, were actively infected with it, or had recovered from it provided the deeply sampled blood TCRbeta repertoires that made up the dataset. A freely available public database, intended as a resource for researchers studying the immune response to SARS-CoV-2, is where the repertoires were released. Samples were obtained from the ongoing ImmuneRACE study (first 160 participants) and from some 1,300 subjects provided by 6 global collaborators. Nearly every sample came with metadata listing a de-identified subject ID, COVID-19 status, age in years and sex. HLA class I and class II types, where available, came from metadata supplied by the sample provider rather than from assay-based typing.

Summary of the overall study and its limitations: How much clinical and demographic metadata was included differed by source and by participant, and the metadata was provided uncurated.

The germline V gene gives CDR1 as SGHTS and CDR2 as YDEGEE. The CDR3 runs 16 residues from the cysteine to the phenylalanine. Only the CDR3 region is kept as DNA, spanning 48 bases read in frame from base 1. The trim is 0 bases for V and 1 base for J, with a gap of 12 bases between the germline ends. The sequenced material came from peripheral blood. This TCR was sampled from a woman aged 18-29 years with acute or convalescent COVID-19. The receptor chain draws on TRBV5-8 and TRBJ2-3; perhaps TRBD1 is the D gene, with 6 bases matching. The CDR3 region has the sequence CASSLGGTYGTDTQYF. The DNA sequence is TGTGCCAGCAGCTTGGGTGGGACATACGGCACAGATACGCAGTATTTT. Extended through the reference TRBV5-8 and TRBJ2-3 proteins, this CDR3 yields the full variable domain: EAGVTQSPTHLIKTRGQQATLRCSPISGHTSVYWYQQALGLGLQFLLWYDEGEERNRGNFPPRFSGRQFPNYSSELNVNALELEDSALYLCASSLGGTYGTDTQYFGPGTRLTVL.